The 6 T cell receptor beta chains in this list originate from one sample, sequenced in a study of fetal regulatory T cell absence and autoimmunity (TCRdb year 2017). Libraries were built with the immunoSEQ multiplex PCR assay. TCRdb holds this immuneACCESS table with in-frame rearrangements only. Some clones are missing; in checked studies, unresolved V genes explain under half, and the rest has no known cause. This sample has 95,000 or so clones in its table, and approximately 79% of those were observed once. Of the sample, 1.5% to 2% falls within the top ten clones. Material for sequencing was pancreas tissue. The receptor source for this set is a male donor with IPEX syndrome.

The chain has TRBV4-3 and TRBJ2-7, with 8 nucleotides matching TRBD1. The CDR3 has 15 residues. Germline CDR1 is LGHNA and CDR2 is YSLEER. The V gene end was trimmed by 2 bases and the J gene end by 3 bases; junction bases not matched to a gene: 6. DNA for the CDR3: TGCGCCAGCAGCCAAAACAGGGGGGCCCGCTACGAGCAGTACTTC. This codes for CASSQNRGARYEQYF.

This chain connects TRBV19 to TRBJ1-2; 12 nucleotides agree with TRBD1. The V gene's germline CDR1 is LNHDA and CDR2 SQIVND (reference sequence). The CDR3 consists of 15 residues. The V segment lost 2 bases and the J segment 8 bases; nucleotides outside the gene matches: 6. The CDR3 DNA follows: TGTGCCAGTAGTATATCGGGACAGGGGGCGAAAGGCTACACCTTC. Protein product: CASSISGQGAKGYTF.

The V gene is TRBV4-2, the J gene TRBJ1-1; 8 nucleotides match TRBD1. The junction had 6 bases not matched to a gene; V was cut back by 0 bases and J by 9 bases. CDR1 is LGHNA and CDR2 is YNFKEQ in the germline V gene. There are 14 residues in the CDR3. CDR3 nucleotide sequence: TGTGCCAGCAGCCAAGATCCGGACAGGGAAAAAGCTTTCTTT. This codes for CASSQDPDREKAFF.

The chain joins TRBV25-1 to TRBJ1-3, with D perhaps TRBD1 (5 bases). Germline V gene data show CDR1 as MGHDK and CDR2 as SYGVNS. CDR3 length equals 15 residues. V lost 1 base and J 2 bases, leaving 9 bases between the germline ends. Here the CDR3 DNA reads TGTGCCAGCAGTGAATCGGGGGTTGCTGGAAACACCATATATTTT. Encoded protein: CASSESGVAGNTIYF.

This chain links TRBV5-1 with TRBJ2-2; weak D call: TRBD2 (6 bases). V was clipped by 3 bases and J by 3 bases, with 6 bases between them. The CDR3 extends over 13 amino acids. CDR1 is SGHRS, CDR2 YFSETQ, per germline. Written as DNA, the CDR3 is TGCGCCAGCAGCTGGGGGGACACCGGGGAGCTGTTTTTT. As protein: CASSWGDTGELFF. Full variable domain (rest looked up from reference TRBV5-1 and TRBJ2-2): KAGVTQTPRYLIKTRGQQVTLSCSPISGHRSVSWYQQTPGQGLQFLFEYFSETQRNKGNFPGRFSGRQFSNSRSEMNVSTLELGDSALYLCASSWGDTGELFFGEGSRLTVL.

This clone came up a few times. The rearrangement links TRBV7-9 to TRBJ2-7; the D gene is possibly TRBD2 (6 bases). Germline CDR1 SEHNR, CDR2 FQNEAQ (reference sequence). The CDR3 has 15 amino acids. Deletions cut 2 bases from V and 2 bases from J, with 13 bases between. The CDR3 sequence is CASSLPSGLTYEQYF. CDR3 nucleotide sequence: TGTGCCAGCAGCTTACCCAGCGGGCTAACCTACGAGCAGTACTTC.